A single sample gave rise to the 29 T cell receptor beta chains below, sequenced in a study of T cell responses to AZD1222 COVID-19 vaccine. The assay was immunoSEQ multiplex PCR, and TCRdb's table has in-frame clones only and misses some. The data hold 100,000 to 120,000 clones, with 88% observed a single time. Material: peripheral blood, obtained on day 0 of AZD1222 vaccination. Receptors were obtained from an adult in good health.

The chain employs TRBV28 and TRBJ2-1, with a possible D match to TRBD2 (7 bases). Germline-derived CDR1 and CDR2 are MDHEN and SYDVKM. The CDR3 runs 15 residues. Between the trimmed V and J ends, which lost 10 bases and 3 bases, there was a span of 19 bases. The CDR3 coding sequence is TGTGCCACGCGGGGGCGGCCAACTCACTACAATGAGCAGTTCTTC. Protein: CATRGRPTHYNEQFF.

This chain joins TRBV9 and TRBJ1-2, with TRBD1 identical over 9 bases. Germline V gives CDR1 SGDLS, CDR2 YYNGEE. V gave up 0 bases and J gave up 3 bases; unmatched junction bases: 3. This CDR3 comprises 15 residues. The CDR3 protein is CASSVEGQGYYGYTF. In nucleotides, the CDR3 is TGTGCCAGCAGCGTAGAGGGACAGGGCTACTATGGCTACACCTTC.

The chain recombines TRBV7-2 with TRBJ2-1; 7 nucleotides agree with TRBD1. This CDR3 has 16 residues. J lost 7 bases, V lost 5 bases, and 14 bases had no gene match. Germline CDR1 reads SGHTA; CDR2 reads FQGNSA. The CDR3 loop reads CASSPMTGYGQNEQFF. As DNA, the CDR3 is TGTGCCAGCAGCCCGATGACAGGGTACGGACAGAATGAGCAGTTCTTC.

The chain has TRBV9 and TRBJ2-5; D assignment may be TRBD1 or TRBD2 (5 bases each). Germline CDR1 reads SGDLS; CDR2 reads YYNGEE. V was shortened by 4 bases and J by 6 bases, with 13 bases between the two germline ends. The CDR3 is 13 amino acids. The CDR3 loop reads CASSPPGTQTQYF. CDR3 DNA: TGTGCCAGCAGCCCTCCCGGGACGCAGACCCAGTACTTC.

The chain carries TRBV7-9 and TRBJ2-2; possible D gene TRBD1, 5 bases. Trimming cost V 5 bases and J 3 bases, with 13 bases left between them. CDR3 size: 15 residues. Germline V gene lookup returns CDR1 SEHNR and CDR2 FQNEAQ (reference sequence). CDR3 region: CASSPRGYHTGELFF. The CDR3 region has the DNA TGTGCCAGCAGCCCTAGGGGTTATCACACCGGGGAGCTGTTTTTT. The complete variable domain, with remaining parts taken from reference TRBV7-9 and TRBJ2-2, reads DTGVSQNPRHKITKRGQNVTFRCDPISEHNRLYWYRQTLGQGPEFLTYFQNEAQLEKSRLLSDRFSAERPKGSFSTLEIQRTEQGDSAMYLCASSPRGYHTGELFFGEGSRLTVL.

The V call is TRBV19, the J call TRBJ2-3; the D gene is possibly TRBD1 (6 bases). V lost 4 bases and J lost 4, with 15 bases in between. Germline V gives CDR1 LNHDA, CDR2 SQIVND (reference sequence). The CDR3 length is 15 residues. CDR3 coding DNA: TGTGCCAGTAGTAACAGGGCCCGGGCCGCAGATACGCAGTATTTT. Translating gives CASSNRARAADTQYF.

The CDR3 sequence: CATSDLGGWYF. CDR3 coding DNA: TGTGCCACCAGTGACCTGGGGGGTTGGTACTTC. V usage is TRBV24-1 and J usage is TRBJ2-7, with D perhaps TRBD2 (6 bases). The ends were cut back, 4 bases at V and 12 bases at J, with 12 bases in the middle. The CDR3 spans 11 residues. The germline V gene encodes CDR1 KGHDR and CDR2 SFDVKD.

The chain carries TRBV18 and TRBJ1-5; possible D gene TRBD1, 5 bases. Deletions cut 3 bases from V and 6 bases from J, with 12 bases between. CDR1 and CDR2 from the germline V gene are KGHSH and LQKENI. This CDR3 has 14 residues. The CDR3 bases are TGTGCCAGCTCACCTCCGGAGGGGAGTCAGCCCCAGCATTTT. It yields the protein CASSPPEGSQPQHF.

This clone is a singleton in its sample. This chain joins TRBV6-2 or TRBV6-3 and TRBJ2-7, with a weak D call TRBD2 (6 bases). The V gene lost 6 bases and the J gene lost 4 bases, with 22 bases spanning the gap. CDR3 length equals 16 residues. Germline V gene lookup returns CDR1 MNHEY and CDR2 SVGEGT. CDR3 sequence: CASSPRWGDSSYEQYF. The DNA for the CDR3 is TGTGCCAGCAGCCCTAGATGGGGGGATTCCTCATACGAGCAGTACTTC.

In DNA form, the CDR3 reads TGTGCCAGTAGTACCCACCAGGACAGGGTGTTCGACAATGAGCAGTTCTTC. Protein: CASSTHQDRVFDNEQFF. J is TRBJ2-1 and V is TRBV19, with TRBD1 identical over 8 bases. The J segment lost 5 bases and the V segment lost 4 bases, leaving 13 bases of the junction unmatched. CDR1 and CDR2 from the germline V gene are LNHDA and SQIVND (reference sequence). The length of the CDR3 is 17 residues.

V is TRBV5-1 and J is TRBJ2-7, with 9 positions matching TRBD2. The CDR3 sequence is 18 residues long. Trimming took 0 bases from V and 0 from J; bases not matched to a gene: 10. The germline CDR1 and CDR2 sequences are SGHRS and YFSETQ. The CDR3 DNA follows: TGCGCCAGCAGCTTGGCCCCGAGCGGGAGGACAACCTCCTACGAGCAGTACTTC. Amino acids: CASSLAPSGRTTSYEQYF.

This clone was seen more than once but under ten times. The CDR3 bases are TGCGCCAGCAGCCTAAGGACGGCGGACAATGAGCAGTTCTTC. As protein: CASSLRTADNEQFF. The chain links TRBV4-1 to TRBJ2-1; D is unclear. CDR1 and CDR2 (germline): MGHRA, YSYEKL. The V end lost 4 bases, the J end lost 5 bases, and 12 bases lay between the germline ends. This CDR3 has 14 residues.

This chain uses TRBV5-3 with TRBJ2-1; TRBD2 aligns across 8 bases. TRBV5-3 is placed among ORFs of uncertain function. CDR3 length: 15 residues. Germline trimming cut 7 bases from V and 7 bases from J; bases unmatched to any gene: 13. Here the CDR3 DNA reads TGTGCCAGATGGTCGGGAGGGAGGGCCTCTAATGAGCAGTTCTTC. Translating gives CARWSGGRASNEQFF.

With respect to this clone: The same CDR3 is also encoded by other DNA sequences in this sample. The chain has TRBV28 and TRBJ2-5, with D tentatively TRBD1 (5 bases). The germline V gene encodes CDR1 MDHEN and CDR2 SYDVKM. The CDR3 is 13 residues long. The germline V and J ends were trimmed by 1 base and 3 bases, with 6 bases remaining between them. CDR3 residues: CASSLLGEETQYF. In DNA, the CDR3 is TGTGCCAGCAGTTTATTAGGGGAAGAGACCCAGTACTTC.

The J gene is TRBJ2-7, the V gene TRBV29-1; D may be TRBD2 (5 bases). The CDR3 runs 12 residues. Looked up from germline, CDR1 is SQVTM and CDR2 is ANQGSEA. The ends were cut back, 4 bases at V and 5 bases at J, with 12 bases in the middle. CDR3: CSVAEGINEQYF. The CDR3 DNA reads as TGCAGCGTTGCCGAGGGAATCAACGAGCAGTACTTC.

This clone was observed once. V usage is TRBV12-3 or TRBV12-4 and J usage is TRBJ1-3; D is uncertain. The V gene lost 6 bases and the J gene lost 4 bases, with 7 bases spanning the gap. The CDR3 totals 12 residues. For the CDR3, the DNA is TGTGCCAGCAGCGGACGGGGAAACACCATATATTTT. It encodes CASSGRGNTIYF.

V gene TRBV4-1 combines with J gene TRBJ2-3; 8 bases align to TRBD2. Germline V gene sequence: CDR1 MGHRA, CDR2 YSYEKL. Unmatched junction bases numbered 10, after V lost 2 bases and J lost 3 bases. The CDR3 spans 17 residues. The CDR3 protein is CASSQLGAGGRTDTQYF. The CDR3 bases are TGCGCCAGCAGCCAACTAGGGGCGGGAGGACGAACAGATACGCAGTATTTT.

The chain is built from TRBV7-6 and TRBJ2-5; weak D call: TRBD1 (6 bases). CDR3 length: 15 residues. Trimming cost V 0 bases and J 4 bases, with 12 bases left between them. Looked up from germline, CDR1 is SGHVS and CDR2 is FNYEAQ. As DNA, the CDR3 is TGTGCCAGCAGCTTAGCATCAGGGGCCCCAGAGACCCAGTACTTC. Translation gives CASSLASGAPETQYF.

The genes are TRBV15 and TRBJ2-1; TRBD2 is a possible D gene (6 bases). The ends were cut back, 1 base at V and 7 bases at J, with 14 bases in the middle. This CDR3 has 15 amino acids. The germline V gene has CDR1 LNHNV and CDR2 YYDKDF (reference sequence). CDR3 nucleotide sequence: TGTGCCACCAGCAGAGCGGCGGAGGGACGTAATGAGCAGTTCTTC. This encodes CATSRAAEGRNEQFF.

V gene TRBV29-1 combines with J gene TRBJ2-7, with D possibly matching TRBD1 (6 bases). The CDR3 sequence is 13 residues long. Germline V CDR1 and CDR2: SQVTM, ANQGSEA. V was trimmed by 7 bases and J by 1 base, leaving 14 bases between them. The CDR3 loop reads CSAADRTSYEQYF. The DNA for the CDR3 is TGCAGCGCAGCCGACAGGACATCCTACGAGCAGTACTTC.

Only a few counts were recorded for this clone. This sequence joins TRBV5-6 and TRBJ1-3; D gene ambiguous. The germline V gene has CDR1 SGHDT and CDR2 YYEEEE. This CDR3 comprises 16 residues. Between the trimmed V and J ends, which lost 2 bases and 0 bases, there was a span of 12 bases. CDR3 protein: CASSLRAGSSGNTIYF. The CDR3 bases are TGTGCCAGCAGCTTAAGGGCCGGTAGCTCTGGAAACACCATATATTTT.

The chain joins TRBV9 to TRBJ2-3, with 11 bases matching TRBD2. Losses at the gene ends were 4 bases for V and 5 bases for J; bases not matched to a gene: 6. The germline V gene has CDR1 SGDLS and CDR2 YYNGEE. The CDR3 is made up of 15 amino acids. The CDR3 DNA is TGTGCCAGCAGCCCGTCCGGGACTAGCGGAGATACGCAGTATTTT. Residues: CASSPSGTSGDTQYF.

CDR3 loop: CASTLNTEAFF. As DNA, the CDR3 is TGTGCCAGCACCCTTAACACTGAAGCTTTCTTT. The V and J genes are TRBV6-5 and TRBJ1-1; D remains unclear. The CDR3 sequence is 11 residues long. Trimming stripped 7 bases from V and 2 bases from J, with 5 bases between. Germline V lookup: CDR1 MNHEY, CDR2 SVGAGI.

The chain carries TRBV9 and TRBJ2-7; D not resolved. Germline V gene sequence: CDR1 SGDLS, CDR2 YYNGEE. This CDR3 region has 15 residues. Trimming left V 2 bases short and J 4 bases short, with 16 bases between. The CDR3 is CASSVTASHLYEQYF. CDR3 coding DNA: TGTGCCAGCAGCGTGACCGCATCACACTTATACGAGCAGTACTTC.

The chain links TRBV28 to TRBJ1-1; D is unresolved. The CDR3 totals 13 residues. Trimming cost V 7 bases and J 2 bases, with 11 bases left between them. Per germline, CDR1 MDHEN and CDR2 SYDVKM. CDR3 amino acids: CASTYSFNTEAFF. The CDR3 coding sequence is TGTGCCAGCACCTACAGCTTTAACACTGAAGCTTTCTTT.

CDR3 sequence reads: CASTPSGRANTGELFF. The CDR3 DNA sequence: TGTGCCAGCACCCCTAGCGGGAGGGCGAACACCGGGGAGCTGTTTTTT. The chain uses TRBV11-3 and TRBJ2-2; 12 bases line up with TRBD2. The CDR3 totals 16 residues. Trimming removed 7 bases from V and 0 bases from J; junction bases left unmatched: 3. Germline V gives CDR1 SGHNT, CDR2 YENEEA.

The chain is built from TRBV9 and TRBJ2-7; 10 positions agree with TRBD2. Unmatched junction bases numbered 11, after V lost 4 bases and J lost 1 base. From germline, CDR1 is SGDLS and CDR2 YYNGEE. CDR3 size: 17 residues. The DNA for the CDR3 is TGTGCCAGCAGCCCTGTCAGACTAGCGGGTTTTTCCTACGAGCAGTACTTC. Translation: CASSPVRLAGFSYEQYF.

The V call is TRBV6-5, the J call TRBJ1-1; 8 bases fit TRBD1. This CDR3 spans 15 amino acids. With V trimmed by 2 bases and J by 6 bases, 8 bases remained unmatched. CDR1 and CDR2 (germline): MNHEY, SVGAGI. The chain's CDR3 is CASSYKQGGRAEAFF. The CDR3 DNA is TGTGCCAGCAGTTACAAACAGGGGGGGAGGGCTGAAGCTTTCTTT.

CDR3 sequence (DNA): TGTGCCAGCAGCGTAGATGTCAGGGGAGGAACTGAAGCTTTCTTT. It translates to CASSVDVRGGTEAFF. V gene TRBV9 combines with J gene TRBJ1-1; D is perhaps TRBD1 (6 bases). Trimming shortened V by 0 bases and J by 5 bases, and 14 bases separated the two germline ends. There are 15 residues in the CDR3. CDR1 and CDR2 (germline): SGDLS, YYNGEE.